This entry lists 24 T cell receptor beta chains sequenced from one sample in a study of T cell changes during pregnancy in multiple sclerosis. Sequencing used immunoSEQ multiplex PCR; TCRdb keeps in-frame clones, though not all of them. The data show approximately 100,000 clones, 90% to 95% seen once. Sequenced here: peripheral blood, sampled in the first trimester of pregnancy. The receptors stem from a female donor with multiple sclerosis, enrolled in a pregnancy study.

CDR3 DNA sequence: TGTGCCAGCAGTGAAAAGGCTCAGGGGTATACCGGGGAGCTGTTTTTT. Protein product: CASSEKAQGYTGELFF. The chain uses TRBV2 and TRBJ2-2; possible D gene TRBD1, 6 bases. Germline V gene lookup returns CDR1 SNHLY and CDR2 FYNNEI. The V end lost 2 bases, the J end lost 5 bases, and 15 bases lay between the germline ends. This CDR3 spans 16 amino acids.

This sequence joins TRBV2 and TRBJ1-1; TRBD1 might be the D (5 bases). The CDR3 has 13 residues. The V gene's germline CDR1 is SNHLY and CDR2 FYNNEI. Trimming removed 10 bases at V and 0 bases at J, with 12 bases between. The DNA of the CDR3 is TGTGCCACCCTATCGACAGTGAACACTGAAGCTTTCTTT. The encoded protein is CATLSTVNTEAFF.

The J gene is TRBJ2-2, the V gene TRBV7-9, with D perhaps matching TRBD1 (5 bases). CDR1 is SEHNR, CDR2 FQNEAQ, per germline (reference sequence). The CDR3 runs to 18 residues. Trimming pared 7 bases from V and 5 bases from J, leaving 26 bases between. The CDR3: CASKIRPVGAPKTGELFF. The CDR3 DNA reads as TGTGCCAGCAAAATTAGGCCCGTAGGGGCCCCAAAGACCGGGGAGCTGTTTTTT. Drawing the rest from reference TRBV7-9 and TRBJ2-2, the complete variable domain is DTGVSQNPRHKITKRGQNVTFRCDPISEHNRLYWYRQTLGQGPEFLTYFQNEAQLEKSRLLSDRFSAERPKGSFSTLEIQRTEQGDSAMYLCASKIRPVGAPKTGELFFGEGSRLTVL.

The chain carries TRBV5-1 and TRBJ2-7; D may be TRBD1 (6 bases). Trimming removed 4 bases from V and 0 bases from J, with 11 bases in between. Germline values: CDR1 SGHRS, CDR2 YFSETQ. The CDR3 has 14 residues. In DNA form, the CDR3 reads TGCGCCAGCAGCGCCAACAGGGTCTCCTACGAGCAGTACTTC. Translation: CASSANRVSYEQYF.

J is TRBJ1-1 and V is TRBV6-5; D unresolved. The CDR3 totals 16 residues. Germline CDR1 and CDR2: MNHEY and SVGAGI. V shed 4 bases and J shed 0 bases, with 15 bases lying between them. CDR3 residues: CASSSPIGGVNTEAFF. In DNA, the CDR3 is TGTGCCAGCAGTTCCCCTATAGGCGGTGTGAACACTGAAGCTTTCTTT.

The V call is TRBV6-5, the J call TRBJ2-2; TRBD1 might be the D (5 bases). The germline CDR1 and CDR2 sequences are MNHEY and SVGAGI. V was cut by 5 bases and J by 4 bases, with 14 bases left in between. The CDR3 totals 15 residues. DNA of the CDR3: TGTGCCAGCAGTGCAGGACAACCGGGCACCGGGGAGCTGTTTTTT. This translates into CASSAGQPGTGELFF.

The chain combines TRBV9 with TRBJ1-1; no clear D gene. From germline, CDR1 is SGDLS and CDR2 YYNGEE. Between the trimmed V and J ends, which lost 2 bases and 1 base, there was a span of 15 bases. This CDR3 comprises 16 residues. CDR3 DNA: TGTGCCAGCAGCGTCGCTTCCAGTATCGCGAACACTGAAGCTTTCTTT. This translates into CASSVASSIANTEAFF.

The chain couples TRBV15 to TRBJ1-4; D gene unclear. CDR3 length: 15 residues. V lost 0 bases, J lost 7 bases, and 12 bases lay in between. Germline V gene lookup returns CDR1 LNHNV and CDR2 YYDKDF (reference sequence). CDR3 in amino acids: CATSRDPGDGEKLFF. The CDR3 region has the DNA TGTGCCACCAGCAGAGATCCCGGGGATGGTGAAAAACTGTTTTTT.

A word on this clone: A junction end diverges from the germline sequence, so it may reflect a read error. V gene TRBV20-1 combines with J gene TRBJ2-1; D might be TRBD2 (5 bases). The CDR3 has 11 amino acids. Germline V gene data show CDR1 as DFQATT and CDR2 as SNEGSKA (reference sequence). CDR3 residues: CSAPWYEGELF. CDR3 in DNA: TGCAGTGCCCCTTGGTATGAGGGAGAGCTCTTC.

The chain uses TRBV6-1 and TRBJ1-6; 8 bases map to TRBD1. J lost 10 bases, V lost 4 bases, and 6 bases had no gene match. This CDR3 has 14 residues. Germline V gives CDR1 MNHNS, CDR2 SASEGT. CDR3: CASSGGRGRSPLHF. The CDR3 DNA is TGTGCCAGCAGTGGAGGCAGGGGGCGATCACCCCTCCACTTT.

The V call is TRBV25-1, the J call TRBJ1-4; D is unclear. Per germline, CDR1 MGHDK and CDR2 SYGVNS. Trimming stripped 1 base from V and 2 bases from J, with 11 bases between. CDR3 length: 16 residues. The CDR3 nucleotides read TGTGCCAGCAGTGAATCCAGCGGGGTTACTAATGAAAAACTGTTTTTT. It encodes CASSESSGVTNEKLFF.

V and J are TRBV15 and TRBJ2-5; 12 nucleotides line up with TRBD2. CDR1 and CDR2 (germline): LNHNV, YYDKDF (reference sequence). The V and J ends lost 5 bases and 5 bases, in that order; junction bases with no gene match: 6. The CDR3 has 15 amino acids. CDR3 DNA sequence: TGTGCCACCAGCGCTAGCGGGGGGGCCAGTGAGACCCAGTACTTC. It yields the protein CATSASGGASETQYF.

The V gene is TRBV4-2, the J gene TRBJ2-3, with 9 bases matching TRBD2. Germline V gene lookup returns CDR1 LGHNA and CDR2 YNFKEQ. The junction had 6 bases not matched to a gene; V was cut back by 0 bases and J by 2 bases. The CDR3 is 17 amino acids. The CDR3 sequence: CASSQDGIAGVTDTQYF. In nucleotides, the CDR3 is TGTGCCAGCAGCCAAGATGGGATAGCGGGGGTCACAGATACGCAGTATTTT.

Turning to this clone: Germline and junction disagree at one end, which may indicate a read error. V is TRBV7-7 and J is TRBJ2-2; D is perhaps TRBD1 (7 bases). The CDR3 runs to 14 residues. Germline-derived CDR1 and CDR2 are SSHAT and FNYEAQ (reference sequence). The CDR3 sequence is CASSSQGGTGELFF. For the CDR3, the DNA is TGTGCTAGCAGCTCCCAGGGGGGCACCGGGGAGCTGTTTTTT.

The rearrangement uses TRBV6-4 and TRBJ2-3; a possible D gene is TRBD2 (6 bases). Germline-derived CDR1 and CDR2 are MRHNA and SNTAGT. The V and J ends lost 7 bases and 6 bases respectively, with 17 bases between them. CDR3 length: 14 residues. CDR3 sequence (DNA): TGTGCCAGCAAAGGCGGGGCCACCACGGATACGCAGTATTTT. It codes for CASKGGATTDTQYF.

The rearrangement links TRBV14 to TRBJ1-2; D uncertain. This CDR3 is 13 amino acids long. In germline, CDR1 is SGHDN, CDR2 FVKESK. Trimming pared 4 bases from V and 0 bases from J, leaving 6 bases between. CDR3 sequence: CASSPGSNYGYTF. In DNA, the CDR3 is TGTGCCAGCAGCCCCGGTTCTAACTATGGCTACACCTTC.

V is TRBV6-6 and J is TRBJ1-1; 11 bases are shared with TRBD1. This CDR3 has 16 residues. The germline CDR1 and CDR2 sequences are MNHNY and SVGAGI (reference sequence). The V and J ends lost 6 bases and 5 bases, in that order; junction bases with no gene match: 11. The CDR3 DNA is TGTGCCAGCAGGACAAACCGGGACAGGGGGGAGACTGAAGCTTTCTTT. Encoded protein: CASRTNRDRGETEAFF.

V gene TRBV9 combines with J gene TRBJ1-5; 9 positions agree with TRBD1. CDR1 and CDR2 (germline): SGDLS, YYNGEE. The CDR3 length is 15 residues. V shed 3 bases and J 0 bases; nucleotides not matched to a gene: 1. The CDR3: CASSEQGASNQPQHF. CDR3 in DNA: TGTGCCAGCAGCGAACAGGGGGCTAGCAATCAGCCCCAGCATTTT.

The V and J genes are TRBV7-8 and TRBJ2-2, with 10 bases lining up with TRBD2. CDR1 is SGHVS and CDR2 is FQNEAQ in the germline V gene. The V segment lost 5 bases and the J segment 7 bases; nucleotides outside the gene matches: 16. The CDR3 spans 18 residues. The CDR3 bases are TGTGCCAGCAGCCTCCCTAGAGCGGGGGGGCCGTATGGCGGGGAGCTGTTTTTT. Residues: CASSLPRAGGPYGGELFF.

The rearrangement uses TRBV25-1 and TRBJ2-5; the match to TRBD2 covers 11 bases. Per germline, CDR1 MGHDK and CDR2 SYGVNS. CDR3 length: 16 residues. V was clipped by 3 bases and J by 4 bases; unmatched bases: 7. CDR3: CASSEGLAALGETQYF. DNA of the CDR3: TGTGCCAGCAGTGAGGGACTAGCGGCCCTAGGAGAGACCCAGTACTTC. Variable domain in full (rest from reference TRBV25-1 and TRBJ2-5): EADIYQTPRYLVIGTGKKITLECSQTMGHDKMYWYQQDPGMELHLIHYSYGVNSTEKGDLSSESTVSRIRTEHFPLTLESARPSHTSQYLCASSEGLAALGETQYFGPGTRLLVL.

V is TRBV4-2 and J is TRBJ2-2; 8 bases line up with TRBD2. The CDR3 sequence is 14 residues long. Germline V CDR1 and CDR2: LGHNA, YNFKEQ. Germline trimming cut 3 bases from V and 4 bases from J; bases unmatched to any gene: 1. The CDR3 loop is CASSHGGGTGELFF. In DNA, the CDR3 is TGTGCCAGCAGCCACGGGGGGGGCACCGGGGAGCTGTTTTTT.

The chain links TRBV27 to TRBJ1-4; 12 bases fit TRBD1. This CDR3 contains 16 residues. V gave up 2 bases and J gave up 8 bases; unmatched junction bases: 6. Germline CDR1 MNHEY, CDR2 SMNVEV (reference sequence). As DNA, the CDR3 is TGTGCCAGCAGTTTAGCGGGACAGGGGGCTGGAGAAAAACTGTTTTTT. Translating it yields CASSLAGQGAGEKLFF.

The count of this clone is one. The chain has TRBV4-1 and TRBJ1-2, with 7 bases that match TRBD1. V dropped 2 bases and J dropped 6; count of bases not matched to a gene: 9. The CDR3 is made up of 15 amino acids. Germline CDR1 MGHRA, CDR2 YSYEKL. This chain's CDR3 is CASSQNSGTADGYTF. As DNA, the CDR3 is TGCGCCAGCAGCCAAAATTCCGGGACAGCGGATGGCTACACCTTC.

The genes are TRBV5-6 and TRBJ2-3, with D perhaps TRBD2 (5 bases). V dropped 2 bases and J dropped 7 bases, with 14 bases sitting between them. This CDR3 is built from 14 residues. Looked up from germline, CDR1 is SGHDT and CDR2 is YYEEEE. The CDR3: CASSFSASSNTQYF. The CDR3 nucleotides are TGTGCCAGCAGCTTTTCAGCTAGCTCGAATACGCAGTATTTT.